The clone carrying this TCR beta chain was seen more than once but under ten times. The time point is: sample taken at primary tumor resection. Unsorted samples of tumor, nontumor lung or frozen PBMC had their whole RNA sequenced. In TCRdb, the 5' RACE reads were re-called with MiXCR into one record per CDR3 protein. The repertoire consists of around 26,000 distinct CDR3 sequences, with just under 7% occurring once and the leading ten covering roughly an eighth. The data are from a study of spatial heterogeneity in lung cancer. As for the study in general: An average of more than ten raw reads was observed per unique TCR and UMI combination.

The sequencing used PBMCs, collected at surgery. The TCR comes from a male donor with early-stage non-small cell lung cancer.

The CDR3 coding sequence is TGTGCCAGCAGCCAACTCCTGGGCACTGAGCAGTTCTTC. Translated, it gives CASSQLLGTEQFF. The J gene is TRBJ2-1, the V gene TRBV3-1; D is undetermined. Trimming removed 2 bases at V and 9 bases at J, with 11 bases between. The CDR3 contains 13 residues. Per the germline V gene, CDR1 is LGHDT and CDR2 is YNNKEL (reference sequence).